The 24 T cell receptor beta chains given below trace back to one sample, sequenced in a study of OX40 agonist ivuxolimab in advanced cancers. Data came from immunoSEQ multiplex PCR; TCRdb stores just in-frame clones and leaves some out. The sample includes approximately 94,000 clones, 75% to 95% seen only once; the top ten take about 0.49%. This sample comprised CD4+ or CD8+ T cells sorted from blood, obtained in a trial of the OX40 agonist ivuxolimab. The receptors originated from an adult with an advanced solid tumor such as melanoma, head and neck, liver or kidney cancer.

The genes are TRBV28 and TRBJ2-3, with D uncertain. Germline assignment: CDR1 MDHEN and CDR2 SYDVKM. This CDR3 spans 12 amino acids. V lost 2 bases, J lost 6 bases, and 6 bases lay in between. The CDR3 DNA sequence: TGTGCCAGCAGTTTAGTGAGGGATACGCAGTATTTT. It codes for CASSLVRDTQYF. Together with reference TRBV28 and TRBJ2-3, the CDR3 gives the full variable domain: DVKVTQSSRYLVKRTGEKVFLECVQDMDHENMFWYRQDPGLGLRLIYFSYDVKMKEKGDIPEGYSVSREKKERFSLILESASTNQTSMYLCASSLVRDTQYFGPGTRLTVL.

The chain employs TRBV5-1 and TRBJ2-5; 12 nucleotides line up with TRBD2. Germline CDR1 reads SGHRS; CDR2 reads YFSETQ. This CDR3 contains 14 residues. The J segment lost 5 bases and the V segment lost 4 bases, leaving 3 bases of the junction unmatched. CDR3 DNA: TGCGCCAGCAGCCTGACTAGCGGGAGTGAGACCCAGTACTTC. It is translated as CASSLTSGSETQYF.

The chain joins TRBV25-1 to TRBJ2-5; D uncertain. This CDR3 has 16 residues. The V gene's germline CDR1 is MGHDK and CDR2 SYGVNS. Trimming removed 5 bases at V and 0 bases at J, with 16 bases between. The CDR3 sequence is CASSIISWRYQETQYF. CDR3 coding DNA: TGTGCCAGCAGTATCATTAGCTGGAGATACCAAGAGACCCAGTACTTC.

This rearrangement joins TRBV7-9 to TRBJ1-6; no clear D gene. The CDR3 loop spans 15 amino acids. The V gene's germline CDR1 is SEHNR and CDR2 FQNEAQ (reference sequence). Trimming stripped 1 base from V and 4 bases from J, with 8 bases between. In DNA, the CDR3 is TGTGCCAGCAGCTTAGATTCTCAATATAATTCACCCCTCCACTTT. Its translation is CASSLDSQYNSPLHF.

This chain links TRBV18 with TRBJ2-2; the match to TRBD1 covers 8 bases. Trimming took 3 bases from V and 4 from J; bases not matched to a gene: 7. CDR3 length: 16 residues. Looked up from germline, CDR1 is KGHSH and CDR2 is LQKENI. CDR3: CASSPAEDRATGELFF. DNA for the CDR3: TGTGCCAGCTCACCCGCGGAGGACAGGGCCACCGGGGAGCTGTTTTTT.

The chain employs TRBV5-1 and TRBJ2-5, with a tentative D call TRBD1 (5 bases). The CDR3 spans 16 residues. Germline lookup yields CDR1 SGHRS and CDR2 YFSETQ. V lost 2 bases and J 2 bases, leaving 16 bases between the germline ends. CDR3 loop: CASSFLGPTVQETQYF. DNA for the CDR3: TGCGCCAGCAGCTTCTTGGGGCCGACTGTGCAAGAGACCCAGTACTTC.

This clone was seen more than once but under ten times. The genes are TRBV10-3 and TRBJ2-7, with TRBD2 as a possible D gene (7 bases). The CDR3 length is 12 residues. V dropped 6 bases and J dropped 6 bases, with 12 bases sitting between them. Looked up from germline, CDR1 is ENHRY and CDR2 is SYGVKD. In nucleotides, the CDR3 is TGTGCCATCAGGGGGGGGACAACCGAGCAGTACTTC. This translates into CAIRGGTTEQYF.

This chain uses TRBV6-6 with TRBJ1-5, with D unresolved. CDR3 length: 16 residues. Germline V CDR1 and CDR2: MNHNY, SVGAGI (reference sequence). V lost 0 bases to trimming and J lost 3 bases, with 12 bases between them. CDR3 nucleotide sequence: TGTGCCAGCAGTTACTCGACTGGTGTTGCCAATCAGCCCCAGCATTTT. Translating gives CASSYSTGVANQPQHF.

This rearrangement joins TRBV7-6 to TRBJ1-1; a weak D match, TRBD1 (5 bases). V was cut by 1 base and J by 1 base, with 13 bases left in between. This CDR3 is 16 amino acids long. Germline V gene lookup returns CDR1 SGHVS and CDR2 FNYEAQ. The CDR3 region has the DNA TGTGCCAGCAGCTTAGTCAGGGACGTCCCGAACACTGAAGCTTTCTTT. As protein: CASSLVRDVPNTEAFF.

The CDR3 DNA is TGTGCCAGCAGCTTAGAAGCCGGGAAAGTTACGCAGTATTTT. Its protein is CASSLEAGKVTQYF. The chain recombines TRBV7-2 with TRBJ2-3; possible D gene TRBD2, 5 bases. The V end was cut by 1 base, the J end by 8 bases, with 13 bases between. This CDR3 has 14 amino acids. CDR1 SGHTA and CDR2 FQGNSA come from the germline V gene.

The chain is built from TRBV7-2 and TRBJ2-5, with D unclear. The CDR3 is 16 amino acids. In germline, CDR1 is SGHTA, CDR2 FQGNSA. With 0 bases removed from V and 4 bases from J, the gap between germline ends came to 15 bases. CDR3 sequence (DNA): TGTGCCAGCAGCTTAGCTGGCAGGTTAGAAGGAGAGACCCAGTACTTC. It translates to CASSLAGRLEGETQYF. The whole variable domain, filled in from reference TRBV7-2 and TRBJ2-5, reads GAGVSQSPSNKVTEKGKDVELRCDPISGHTALYWYRQSLGQGLEFLIYFQGNSAPDKSGLPSDRFSAERTGGSVSTLTIQRTQQEDSAVYLCASSLAGRLEGETQYFGPGTRLLVL.

This clone was recorded a few times. This sequence joins TRBV28 and TRBJ1-2; D is possibly TRBD1 (6 bases). Germline values: CDR1 MDHEN, CDR2 SYDVKM. The V gene lost 1 base and the J gene lost 8 bases, with 14 bases spanning the gap. This CDR3 has 14 residues. Here the CDR3 reads CASSLSGVEGGYTF. In DNA form, the CDR3 reads TGTGCCAGCAGTTTATCAGGGGTCGAAGGGGGCTACACCTTC.

In nucleotides, the CDR3 is TGTGCCAGCAGCATTCATAGCTCCTACAATGAGCAGTTCTTC. Encoded protein: CASSIHSSYNEQFF. The rearrangement links TRBV28 to TRBJ2-1; D is undetermined. Trimming shortened V by 6 bases and J by 0 bases, and 9 bases separated the two germline ends. The CDR3 has 14 residues. Germline CDR1 and CDR2: MDHEN and SYDVKM.

This chain uses TRBV19 with TRBJ2-6; 10 nucleotides align to TRBD1. This CDR3 has 18 amino acids. Trimming removed 7 bases from V and 0 bases from J; junction bases left unmatched: 9. CDR1 and CDR2 (germline): LNHDA, SQIVND (reference sequence). CDR3 bases: TGTGCCAGTACTCAGAAGGGACAGGGGATCTCTGGGGCCAACGTCCTGACTTTC. Residues: CASTQKGQGISGANVLTF.

The sample holds one count of this clone. The chain couples TRBV4-3 to TRBJ1-4, with 11 nucleotides matching TRBD1. CDR3 length: 17 amino acids. CDR1 and CDR2 (germline): LGHNA, YSLEER. V dropped 1 base and J dropped 10; count of bases not matched to a gene: 11. The CDR3 bases are TGCGCCAGCAGCCAAGGAGGTCGGACAGGGGGCGGCCTAAAACTGTTTTTT. Translating gives CASSQGGRTGGGLKLFF.

The V gene is TRBV27, the J gene TRBJ2-1; D unclear. V shed 3 bases and J shed 6 bases, with 6 bases lying between them. The CDR3 consists of 12 residues. From germline, CDR1 is MNHEY and CDR2 SMNVEV (reference sequence). The CDR3 is CASSFKGNEQFF. CDR3 bases: TGTGCCAGCAGTTTTAAGGGCAATGAGCAGTTCTTC.

As concerns this clone: The same CDR3 arises from other DNA sequences in this sample as well. The chain employs TRBV29-1 and TRBJ2-3; D remains unclear. Per germline, CDR1 SQVTM and CDR2 ANQGSEA. V was clipped by 6 bases and J by 1 base, with 11 bases between them. The CDR3 covers 13 residues. CDR3 amino acids: CSVWWVGTDTQYF. The CDR3 DNA reads TGCAGCGTGTGGTGGGTGGGCACAGATACGCAGTATTTT.

The chain joins TRBV4-2 to TRBJ1-5, with D possibly being TRBD1 (6 bases). CDR3 length: 14 residues. The V end lost 5 bases, the J end lost 9 bases, and 17 bases lay between the germline ends. Germline CDR1 reads LGHNA; CDR2 reads YNFKEQ. In DNA form, the CDR3 reads TGTGCCAGCAGCGATGGAACAGGGCAACGGCCCCAGCATTTT. It is translated as CASSDGTGQRPQHF.

V and J are TRBV5-8 and TRBJ1-5; 7 positions agree with TRBD1. V lost 4 bases to trimming and J lost 1 base; unmatched junction nucleotides: 8. The CDR3 runs to 16 residues. Germline loops: CDR1 SGHTS, CDR2 YDEGEE. CDR3 in DNA: TGTGCCAGCAGCGAGGGGACAGCCGTAAGCAATCAGCCCCAGCATTTT. This translates into CASSEGTAVSNQPQHF.

The rearrangement links TRBV29-1 to TRBJ2-6; D gene ambiguous. Between the trimmed V and J ends, which lost 3 bases and 1 base, there was a span of 16 bases. Germline CDR1 is SQVTM and CDR2 is ANQGSEA. CDR3 size: 17 residues. The DNA for the CDR3 is TGCAGCGTTGAGGTAGGGAAGGTCGGGTCTGGGGCCAACGTCCTGACTTTC. This gives the protein CSVEVGKVGSGANVLTF.

The chain recombines TRBV6-5 with TRBJ2-1; possible D gene TRBD1, 6 bases. V dropped 6 bases and J dropped 0 bases, with 12 bases sitting between them. The CDR3 length is 15 residues. Germline V gives CDR1 MNHEY, CDR2 SVGAGI. The CDR3 DNA reads TGTGCCAGCAGCACAACAGGGAGCTCCTACAATGAGCAGTTCTTC. Residues: CASSTTGSSYNEQFF.

This chain joins TRBV5-1 and TRBJ2-1; 9 nucleotides agree with TRBD2. The junction had 7 bases not matched to a gene; V was cut back by 3 bases and J by 3 bases. The CDR3 runs 16 residues. Germline values: CDR1 SGHRS, CDR2 YFSETQ. The CDR3 region has the DNA TGCGCCAGCAGCTCGGGCCTAGCGGGAAACTACAATGAGCAGTTCTTC. This translates into CASSSGLAGNYNEQFF.

The V gene is TRBV14, the J gene TRBJ1-1; 8 nucleotides agree with TRBD1. The V segment lost 4 bases and the J segment 5 bases; nucleotides outside the gene matches: 12. The CDR3 covers 16 residues. Germline V gene lookup returns CDR1 SGHDN and CDR2 FVKESK. The CDR3 DNA reads as TGTGCCAGCAGCCTTCTTCAACAGGGGGTCGTTACTGAAGCTTTCTTT. It encodes CASSLLQQGVVTEAFF.

The rearrangement joins TRBV5-1 to TRBJ1-1; no reliable D call. CDR1 is SGHRS and CDR2 is YFSETQ in the germline V gene. The length of the CDR3 is 14 residues. V lost 0 bases, J lost 0 bases, and 6 bases lay in between. The CDR3 protein is CASSLDRVNTEAFF. CDR3 DNA sequence: TGCGCCAGCAGCTTGGATCGGGTGAACACTGAAGCTTTCTTT.